Included here is one TCR beta chain sequence, with context. Germline CDR1 is SGHVS and CDR2 is FNYEAQ. The CDR3 has 16 amino acids. The V gene lost 2 bases and the J gene lost 0 bases, with 12 bases spanning the gap. Naive CD8 cells comprised CD45RO-negative, CCR7-positively selected cells, excluding terminally differentiated effector memory CD45RA+ cells. The source of the sample is a study of shared clonotypes between healthy human individuals. On the study more broadly: Per donor, three plates held CD4 naive cells, three held CD4 memory, two held CD8 naive and one held CD8 memory.

Libraries were prepared by immunoSEQ multiplex PCR; TCRdb keeps only in-frame clonotypes and omits some of them. The sample includes millions of clones, about 93% of them seen just once. The sample was naive CD8+ T cells from PBMCs. The chain has TRBV7-6 and TRBJ2-3, with D unresolved. This TCR derives from a man aged 18 to 35 in good health. Some clones in this sample may be carry-over from other donors' samples. The CDR3 DNA sequence: TGTGCCAGCAGCTTATTACCGGCGGCGAGCACAGATACGCAGTATTTT. Translated: CASSLLPAASTDTQYF.